Shown below are 20 T cell receptor beta chains from a single sample sequenced in a study of type 1 regulatory T cells. The antigens for these receptors are not known. TCRdb re-analysed the reads in MiXCR, keeping a single row per CDR3 protein. This table has about 62,000 distinct CDR3 sequences, approximately 67% appearing once. The material sequenced was cultured non-Tr1 T cells, either the whole culture or a sorted T cell fraction (not recorded which). The receptors here all came from a human donor in good health.

This chain links TRBV5-4 with TRBJ2-1; TRBD2 matches at 9 bases. Germline assignment: CDR1 SGHNT and CDR2 YYREEE (reference sequence). V trimming: 0 bases; J trimming: 8 bases; junction bases outside the gene matches: 12. The CDR3 sequence is 17 residues long. The CDR3 coding sequence is TGTGCCAGCAGCTTGGCCAGTGGCGGGAGGGCCGGGGATGAGCAGTTCTTC. Encoded protein: CASSLASGGRAGDEQFF.

The V and J genes are TRBV4-2 and TRBJ2-7; 10 bases are a match to TRBD2. CDR1 and CDR2 (germline): LGHNA, YNFKEQ. The CDR3 runs 19 residues. V lost 0 bases, J lost 4 bases, and 15 bases stayed unmatched. DNA for the CDR3: TGTGCCAGCAGCCAAGATTCGCCCGTGATAGCGGGAGGAGGGTACGAGCAGTACTTC. It yields the protein CASSQDSPVIAGGGYEQYF.

This clonotype was recorded only once. The chain combines TRBV24-1 with TRBJ2-1, with D unresolved. Trimming shortened V by 6 bases and J by 0 bases, and 11 bases separated the two germline ends. Germline V gene data show CDR1 as KGHDR and CDR2 as SFDVKD. CDR3 length: 15 residues. CDR3 sequence: CATSPASSSYNEQFF. In DNA form, the CDR3 reads TGTGCCACCAGTCCCGCGTCAAGCTCCTACAATGAGCAGTTCTTC.

The V and J genes are TRBV2 and TRBJ2-7; 15 bases map to TRBD2. The V segment lost 8 bases and the J segment 7 bases; nucleotides outside the gene matches: 9. Germline V lookup: CDR1 SNHLY, CDR2 FYNNEI. The CDR3 length is 15 residues. The CDR3 bases are TGTGCCAGCCTTCGGACTAGCGGGAGGGCTAGGGAGCAGTACTTC. Translation gives CASLRTSGRAREQYF.

Relative to its sample, this clonotype is medium-sized. V and J are TRBV29-1 and TRBJ2-1; D gene ambiguous. V was trimmed by 8 bases and J by 0 bases, leaving 8 bases between them. The CDR3 is made up of 12 amino acids. Germline assignment: CDR1 SQVTM and CDR2 ANQGSEA. The CDR3 loop is CSFRRSYNEQFF. CDR3 DNA sequence: TGCAGCTTTCGACGCTCCTACAATGAGCAGTTCTTC.

The chain employs TRBV5-1 and TRBJ2-1; TRBD2 matches 11 bases. CDR3 length: 14 residues. V trimming: 3 bases; J trimming: 5 bases; junction bases outside the gene matches: 1. Germline V gives CDR1 SGHRS, CDR2 YFSETQ. Here the CDR3 DNA reads TGCGCCAGCAGCTCACTAGCGGGAGACAATGAGCAGTTCTTC. Protein: CASSSLAGDNEQFF. Full variable domain (missing parts from reference TRBV5-1 and TRBJ2-1): KAGVTQTPRYLIKTRGQQVTLSCSPISGHRSVSWYQQTPGQGLQFLFEYFSETQRNKGNFPGRFSGRQFSNSRSEMNVSTLELGDSALYLCASSSLAGDNEQFFGPGTRLTVL.

V is TRBV14 and J is TRBJ1-1, with 7 bases that match TRBD1. The CDR3 is made up of 16 amino acids. V was pared by 5 bases and J by 1 base, with 10 bases of the junction left unmatched. The germline CDR1 and CDR2 sequences are SGHDN and FVKESK. CDR3 residues: CASSSTGILGNTEAFF. For the CDR3, the DNA is TGTGCCAGCAGCTCGACAGGGATCTTAGGGAACACTGAAGCTTTCTTT.

V is TRBV5-1 and J is TRBJ1-3; possible D gene TRBD1, 5 bases. Per germline, CDR1 SGHRS and CDR2 YFSETQ. The CDR3 has 15 residues. Trimming took 5 bases from V and 0 from J, leaving 12 bases between them. This CDR3 is CASSSGGFSGNTIYF. The CDR3 DNA sequence: TGCGCCAGCAGTTCCGGGGGATTCTCTGGAAACACCATATATTTT.

CDR3 region: CASSKERQGTEAFF. As DNA, the CDR3 is TGTGCCAGCAGTAAAGAGAGGCAGGGGACTGAAGCTTTCTTT. The genes are TRBV7-9 and TRBJ1-1; D is possibly TRBD1 (6 bases). Between the trimmed V and J ends, which lost 6 bases and 5 bases, there was a span of 16 bases. The CDR3 loop spans 14 amino acids. CDR1 and CDR2 (germline): SEHNR, FQNEAQ (reference sequence).

This chain joins TRBV19 and TRBJ2-5; unclear D gene. V gave up 1 base and J gave up 3 bases, with 3 bases separating them. This CDR3 has 12 amino acids. Germline V CDR1 and CDR2: LNHDA, SQIVND (reference sequence). In DNA, the CDR3 is TGTGCCAGTAGTATAGCAGAAGAGACCCAGTACTTC. As protein: CASSIAEETQYF.

V gene TRBV20-1 combines with J gene TRBJ2-5; 14 bases agree with TRBD2. Germline V gene sequence: CDR1 DFQATT, CDR2 SNEGSKA (reference sequence). V shed 5 bases, J shed 5 bases, and the junction held 13 bases outside the gene matches. The CDR3 contains 17 residues. The CDR3 nucleotides read TGCAGTGCTGACAAAGGACTAGCGGGAGGTTTGGGTGAGACCCAGTACTTC. Encoded protein: CSADKGLAGGLGETQYF.

This clonotype has just a few counts. The chain joins TRBV3-1 to TRBJ2-7; 8 nucleotides align to TRBD2. The germline V gene encodes CDR1 LGHDT and CDR2 YNNKEL (reference sequence). J was trimmed by 11 bases and V by 8 bases; bases with no gene match: 17. The CDR3 covers 14 residues. DNA of the CDR3: TGTGCCAGCTCGTCCGCGGGAGGACCGGGGCGAAAGTACTTC. As protein: CASSSAGGPGRKYF.

This chain links TRBV5-1 with TRBJ2-1; D uncertain. Germline CDR1 is SGHRS and CDR2 is YFSETQ. The germline V and J ends were trimmed by 0 bases and 0 bases, with 4 bases remaining between them. The CDR3 has 14 amino acids. The CDR3, as DNA: TGCGCCAGCAGCTTGGACAGCTCCTACAATGAGCAGTTCTTC. Protein: CASSLDSSYNEQFF.

The chain is built from TRBV20-1 and TRBJ2-5; D unclear. CDR3 length: 15 amino acids. Germline CDR1 is DFQATT and CDR2 is SNEGSKA (reference sequence). Deletions cut 3 bases from V and 0 bases from J, with 14 bases between. The CDR3 coding sequence is TGCAGTGCTAGGTTCCCCGGGCCCAACCAAGAGACCCAGTACTTC. Translation gives CSARFPGPNQETQYF.

The chain recombines TRBV6-1 with TRBJ2-5, with a tentative D call TRBD1 (5 bases). Trimming pared 5 bases from V and 3 bases from J, leaving 22 bases between. The CDR3 extends over 17 amino acids. Germline CDR1 reads MNHNS; CDR2 reads SASEGT. The CDR3 DNA is TGTGCCAGCAGTTCCCCTCTAAGCTCCAGGGTGAAAGAGACCCAGTACTTC. Its translation: CASSSPLSSRVKETQYF.

This chain connects TRBV5-1 to TRBJ2-5, with D perhaps matching TRBD2 (6 bases). Germline V CDR1 and CDR2: SGHRS, YFSETQ. Trimming removed 6 bases from V and 2 bases from J, with 11 bases in between. The CDR3 contains 13 residues. The CDR3 reads CASKPSEQETQYF. The CDR3 nucleotides are TGCGCCAGCAAGCCTAGCGAACAAGAGACCCAGTACTTC.

The genes are TRBV10-2 and TRBJ1-2, with D unclear. The germline V gene encodes CDR1 WSHSY and CDR2 SAAADI. Trimming shortened V by 0 bases and J by 6 bases, and 14 bases separated the two germline ends. This CDR3 has 15 amino acids. CDR3 residues: CASSESNVNPNGYTF. CDR3 nucleotides: TGCGCCAGCAGTGAGTCGAATGTGAATCCTAATGGCTACACCTTC.

The sample holds a few counts of this clonotype. The V and J genes are TRBV27 and TRBJ1-1; D is unclear. The CDR3 contains 13 residues. Between the trimmed V and J ends, which lost 5 bases and 6 bases, there was a span of 13 bases. Germline assignment: CDR1 MNHEY and CDR2 SMNVEV (reference sequence). The CDR3 loop reads CASSPLPIPEAFF. In DNA form, the CDR3 reads TGTGCCAGCAGTCCCCTCCCGATTCCTGAAGCTTTCTTT.

The rearrangement joins TRBV10-3 to TRBJ1-3; TRBD1 matches 7 bases. CDR3 length: 15 amino acids. J lost 4 bases, V lost 3 bases, and 6 bases had no gene match. Germline values: CDR1 ENHRY, CDR2 SYGVKD. CDR3 sequence reads: CAISDDRVKGNTIYF. In nucleotides, the CDR3 is TGTGCCATCAGTGATGACAGGGTAAAAGGAAACACCATATATTTT.

J is TRBJ2-7 and V is TRBV5-1; no firm D call. CDR3 length: 14 amino acids. Per the germline V gene, CDR1 is SGHRS and CDR2 is YFSETQ. V lost 0 bases and J lost 0, with 7 bases in between. This CDR3 reads CASSLDLFSYEQYF. Here the CDR3 DNA reads TGCGCCAGCAGCTTGGACCTATTCTCCTACGAGCAGTACTTC.